This TCR beta chain was found in a study of OX40 agonist ivuxolimab in advanced cancers. Study overall: Patients treated during dose escalation were battling hepatocellular carcinoma, melanoma, renal cell or head and neck cancer. Patients were roughly 87% male with ages roughly 23 to 85, mean approximately 55.

Trimming cost V 2 bases and J 3 bases; bases outside gene matches: 4. The CDR3 loop spans 15 amino acids. The germline gives CDR1 MNHNS, CDR2 SASEGT. Findings and caveats of the study: No determination was made of the antigen specificity of the expanded peripheral T cells.

In regard to this clone: The antigen is unknown.

Profiling relied on immunoSEQ multiplex PCR, and the TCRdb table lists in-frame clones only, not all of them. The sample lists 70,000 or so clones; roughly 84% were seen once. The chain joins TRBV6-1 to TRBJ1-2; TRBD1 matches at 9 bases. Specimen: CD4+ or CD8+ T cells sorted from blood, collected in a trial of the OX40 agonist ivuxolimab. This sequence originates from an adult with an advanced solid tumor such as melanoma, head and neck, liver or kidney cancer. The CDR3 loop is CASSERDRAYYGYTF. The CDR3 coding sequence is TGTGCCAGCAGTGAACGGGACAGGGCGTACTATGGCTACACCTTC.